One sample yielded the 30 T cell receptor beta chains listed below, sequenced in a study of PD-L1 blockade in urothelial cancer. The repertoire was sequenced with immunoSEQ multiplex PCR; TCRdb's copy has only in-frame clones and lacks some. The table has around 120,000 clones, roughly 91% seen once. Time point defined: peripheral blood 6 weeks after treatment start. The source material was PBMCs, sampled around atezolizumab (anti-PD-L1) treatment. The receptors were gathered from a man aged 55 to 70 with urothelial cancer.

The DNA for the CDR3 is TGCGCCAGCAGCCCGGGGGGGGGCAACTACGAGCAGTACTTC. It encodes CASSPGGGNYEQYF. This chain uses TRBV5-1 with TRBJ2-7, with 8 bases aligning to TRBD2. With 4 bases clipped from V and 3 bases from J, the junction kept 6 bases outside the gene matches. The germline CDR1 and CDR2 sequences are SGHRS and YFSETQ. CDR3 length: 14 residues.

This sequence joins TRBV7-6 and TRBJ2-5; D uncertain. In germline, CDR1 is SGHVS, CDR2 FNYEAQ. The CDR3 covers 13 residues. Trimming shortened V by 0 bases and J by 11 bases, and 13 bases separated the two germline ends. The CDR3 loop is CASSLALEREQYF. The DNA of the CDR3 is TGTGCCAGCAGCTTAGCGCTCGAAAGAGAGCAGTACTTC.

This clone was counted at least ten times. V usage is TRBV30 and J usage is TRBJ1-5; a weak D match, TRBD1 (6 bases). Trimming took off 5 bases at V and 7 bases at J, with 15 bases between the two ends. CDR1 GTSNPN and CDR2 SVGIG come from the germline V gene (reference sequence). The CDR3 runs to 13 residues. CDR3 in amino acids: CAWAAGVLQPQHF. The CDR3 coding sequence is TGTGCCTGGGCAGCAGGGGTTCTGCAGCCCCAGCATTTT.

On this clone: This specimen includes other DNA sequences encoding the same CDR3. The chain is built from TRBV28 and TRBJ1-1; D not resolved. Germline loops: CDR1 MDHEN, CDR2 SYDVKM. The V end was cut by 2 bases, the J end by 4 bases, with 5 bases between. The CDR3 is 12 residues long. The CDR3 loop is CASSLVRTEAFF. CDR3 DNA sequence: TGTGCCAGCAGTTTAGTCCGCACTGAAGCTTTCTTT. Complete variable domain (other parts from reference TRBV28 and TRBJ1-1): DVKVTQSSRYLVKRTGEKVFLECVQDMDHENMFWYRQDPGLGLRLIYFSYDVKMKEKGDIPEGYSVSREKKERFSLILESASTNQTSMYLCASSLVRTEAFFGQGTRLTVV.

The rearrangement uses TRBV5-6 and TRBJ1-2; a possible D gene is TRBD1 (5 bases). Looked up from germline, CDR1 is SGHDT and CDR2 is YYEEEE. The CDR3 length is 16 residues. The V end was cut by 0 bases, the J end by 7 bases, with 19 bases between. This CDR3 is CASSLGRGGSYGGYTF. The CDR3 bases are TGTGCCAGCAGCTTGGGTCGGGGGGGTTCCTATGGTGGCTACACCTTC.

V is TRBV18 and J is TRBJ2-3; 9 bases line up with TRBD2. The CDR3 has 16 residues. V lost 3 bases, J lost 2 bases, and 6 bases stayed unmatched. Germline assignment: CDR1 KGHSH and CDR2 LQKENI. CDR3 coding DNA: TGTGCCAGCTCACCGGGTAGCGGGAGAGCCACAGATACGCAGTATTTT. This sequence encodes CASSPGSGRATDTQYF.

The chain uses TRBV7-9 and TRBJ1-1; TRBD1 is a possible D gene (5 bases). The CDR3 totals 15 residues. V was pared by 2 bases and J by 5 bases, with 15 bases between. CDR1 SEHNR and CDR2 FQNEAQ come from the germline V gene (reference sequence). CDR3 residues: CASSLPGLPRTEAFF. CDR3 sequence (DNA): TGTGCCAGCAGCTTACCGGGACTCCCGAGGACTGAAGCTTTCTTT.

V usage is TRBV19 and J usage is TRBJ2-7; no reliable D call. Per the germline V gene, CDR1 is LNHDA and CDR2 is SQIVND (reference sequence). V dropped 3 bases and J dropped 5 bases, with 11 bases sitting between them. This CDR3 region has 13 residues. The CDR3 spells CASSIQDLDEQYF. In nucleotides, the CDR3 is TGTGCCAGTAGTATTCAGGATTTAGACGAGCAGTACTTC.

CDR3 coding DNA: TGTGCCATCAGTGTGGGTGGGCCCGGCAATCAGCCCCAGCATTTT. This encodes CAISVGGPGNQPQHF. This chain joins TRBV10-3 and TRBJ1-5; no firm D call. The CDR3 sequence is 15 residues long. The V gene lost 4 bases and the J gene lost 2 bases, with 12 bases spanning the gap. Per germline, CDR1 ENHRY and CDR2 SYGVKD.

The rearrangement uses TRBV5-6 and TRBJ2-7, with no clear D. CDR3 length: 13 amino acids. V was trimmed by 3 bases and J by 1 base, leaving 8 bases between them. Germline-derived CDR1 and CDR2 are SGHDT and YYEEEE. This chain's CDR3 is CASSSTHSYEQYF. The CDR3 coding sequence is TGTGCCAGCAGCTCGACTCATTCCTACGAGCAGTACTTC. The full variable domain, with the rest looked up from reference TRBV5-6 and TRBJ2-7, is DAGVTQSPTHLIKTRGQQVTLRCSPKSGHDTVSWYQQALGQGPQFIFQYYEEEERQRGNFPDRFSGHQFPNYSSELNVNALLLGDSALYLCASSSTHSYEQYFGPGTRLTVT.

V gene TRBV9 combines with J gene TRBJ2-5; 11 nucleotides align to TRBD2. The CDR3 is 18 residues long. Germline values: CDR1 SGDLS, CDR2 YYNGEE. Trimming cost V 4 bases and J 5 bases; bases outside gene matches: 16. The CDR3 reads CASSPTSGSGGAGETQYF. The CDR3 DNA reads as TGTGCCAGCAGCCCCACTAGCGGGAGTGGGGGGGCCGGGGAGACCCAGTACTTC.

This clone was picked up one time. CDR3 sequence: CASGSRRDREQFF. The CDR3 bases are TGTGCCAGCGGGAGCCGACGCGATCGAGAGCAGTTCTTC. The rearrangement links TRBV2 to TRBJ2-1; maybe TRBD2 (5 bases). From germline, CDR1 is SNHLY and CDR2 FYNNEI. The CDR3 extends over 13 amino acids. The V and J ends lost 8 bases and 10 bases respectively, with 18 bases between them.

The chain links TRBV28 to TRBJ2-3, with TRBD1 matching 10 bases. CDR1 is MDHEN and CDR2 is SYDVKM in the germline V gene. CDR3 size: 18 residues. V lost 2 bases, J lost 5 bases, and 13 bases stayed unmatched. CDR3 in DNA: TGTGCCAGCAGTTTACCCATATTCGACAGGGGGCAGGGAGATACGCAGTATTTT. This sequence encodes CASSLPIFDRGQGDTQYF.

J is TRBJ2-3 and V is TRBV7-3, with TRBD2 matching 11 bases. Germline trimming cut 4 bases from V and 6 bases from J; bases unmatched to any gene: 9. The CDR3 extends over 16 amino acids. Germline CDR1 is SGHTA and CDR2 is FQGTGA. The chain's CDR3 is CASSSRLAGPRDTQYF. CDR3 coding DNA: TGTGCCAGCAGCTCCCGACTAGCGGGGCCCCGCGATACGCAGTATTTT.

The CDR3 loop reads CASSLEGRDRQNYGYTF. The CDR3 bases are TGTGCCAGCAGCTTGGAGGGGCGGGACAGACAAAACTATGGCTACACCTTC. The chain uses TRBV5-8 and TRBJ1-2, with 7 bases aligning to TRBD1. Germline V gives CDR1 SGHTS, CDR2 YDEGEE. The length of the CDR3 is 17 residues. V was clipped by 0 bases and J by 2 bases; unmatched bases: 10. Together with reference TRBV5-8 and TRBJ1-2, the CDR3 gives the full variable domain: EAGVTQSPTHLIKTRGQQATLRCSPISGHTSVYWYQQALGLGLQFLLWYDEGEERNRGNFPPRFSGRQFPNYSSELNVNALELEDSALYLCASSLEGRDRQNYGYTFGSGTRLTVV.

The genes are TRBV11-3 and TRBJ2-7; weak D call: TRBD2 (5 bases). With 0 bases removed from V and 0 bases from J, the gap between germline ends came to 12 bases. Germline V lookup: CDR1 SGHNT, CDR2 YENEEA. The CDR3 runs 16 residues. CDR3 nucleotide sequence: TGTGCCAGCAGCTTAGATGGAGGCGCTACCTCCTACGAGCAGTACTTC. The encoded protein is CASSLDGGATSYEQYF.

V usage is TRBV27 and J usage is TRBJ2-3; tentative D call: TRBD1 (6 bases). CDR3 length equals 16 residues. Per the germline V gene, CDR1 is MNHEY and CDR2 is SMNVEV (reference sequence). V lost 4 bases, J lost 4 bases, and 18 bases lay in between. CDR3 amino acids: CASSSLAGVSADTQYF. CDR3 coding DNA: TGTGCCAGCAGTTCCCTGGCAGGGGTGTCCGCAGATACGCAGTATTTT.

The chain couples TRBV7-9 to TRBJ2-3; 14 bases are a match to TRBD2. The germline CDR1 and CDR2 sequences are SEHNR and FQNEAQ (reference sequence). Trimming at V came to 3 bases and at J to 0 bases, leaving 5 bases not matched to a gene. The CDR3 is 18 residues long. In DNA, the CDR3 is TGTGCCAGCAGCTTCCAGGGACTAGCGGGGGCTAGCACAGATACGCAGTATTTT. Residues: CASSFQGLAGASTDTQYF.

The chain is built from TRBV18 and TRBJ2-7; 9 bases match TRBD1. The CDR3 contains 14 residues. V was pared by 2 bases and J by 5 bases, with 4 bases of the junction left unmatched. The germline CDR1 and CDR2 sequences are KGHSH and LQKENI. The CDR3 spells CASSPGTGRNEQYF. The CDR3 nucleotides read TGTGCCAGCTCACCAGGGACAGGGCGAAACGAGCAGTACTTC.

The chain recombines TRBV9 with TRBJ2-1; 7 bases agree with TRBD2. J gave up 0 bases and V 3 bases, and 6 bases lay outside the gene matches. Germline assignment: CDR1 SGDLS and CDR2 YYNGEE. The CDR3 totals 16 residues. CDR3 bases: TGTGCCAGCAGCGAGGTGGGGGGGAGCTCCTACAATGAGCAGTTCTTC. Encoded protein: CASSEVGGSSYNEQFF.

The J gene is TRBJ1-2, the V gene TRBV7-9, with 11 bases that match TRBD1. Germline CDR1 is SEHNR and CDR2 is FQNEAQ (reference sequence). V lost 5 bases to trimming and J lost 7 bases; unmatched junction nucleotides: 15. The CDR3 has 17 amino acids. CDR3 nucleotide sequence: TGTGCCAGCAGCCCTAGGGGGACAGGGGGAAATCTGTTTGGCTACACCTTC. Amino acids: CASSPRGTGGNLFGYTF.

J is TRBJ2-7 and V is TRBV15, with 8 bases aligning to TRBD2. Germline CDR1 and CDR2: LNHNV and YYDKDF (reference sequence). There are 16 residues in the CDR3. J was trimmed by 2 bases and V by 1 base; bases with no gene match: 7. The CDR3, as DNA: TGTGCCACCAGCAGAGGCCACGGGGGGGGGCCCTACGAGCAGTACTTC. Encoded protein: CATSRGHGGGPYEQYF.

The V call is TRBV4-2, the J call TRBJ1-2; D remains ambiguous. CDR1 is LGHNA, CDR2 YNFKEQ, per germline. The V gene lost 1 base and the J gene lost 6 bases, with 9 bases spanning the gap. The length of the CDR3 is 13 residues. CDR3 region: CASSQGSGNGYTF. The DNA of the CDR3 is TGTGCCAGCAGCCAAGGGTCCGGGAATGGCTACACCTTC.

CDR3 residues: CASSFEETQYF. The DNA of the CDR3 is TGTGCCAGCAGTTTCGAAGAGACCCAGTACTTC. The rearrangement links TRBV28 to TRBJ2-5; D is unclear. CDR3 length: 11 residues. The V end lost 3 bases, the J end lost 3 bases, and 2 bases lay between the germline ends. Germline values: CDR1 MDHEN, CDR2 SYDVKM.

This chain uses TRBV28 with TRBJ2-7, with a possible D match to TRBD1 (6 bases). The germline V gene encodes CDR1 MDHEN and CDR2 SYDVKM. Between the trimmed V and J ends, which lost 6 bases and 12 bases, there was a span of 18 bases. This CDR3 is built from 12 residues. The CDR3 protein is CASSLTGLGLYF. The CDR3 region has the DNA TGTGCCAGCAGCCTAACAGGGTTAGGGCTGTACTTC.

This chain links TRBV4-1 with TRBJ2-1, with D maybe TRBD1 (6 bases). V lost 3 bases and J 11 bases, leaving 11 bases between the germline ends. Germline loops: CDR1 MGHRA, CDR2 YSYEKL. The CDR3 is 12 amino acids. CDR3 protein: CASSHAGGQQFF. CDR3 sequence (DNA): TGCGCCAGCAGCCATGCTGGGGGCCAGCAGTTCTTC.

This clone has a single count. This chain links TRBV7-6 with TRBJ2-1; possible D gene TRBD1, 6 bases. Trimming took off 1 base at V and 8 bases at J, with 12 bases between the two ends. The CDR3 length is 14 residues. In germline, CDR1 is SGHVS, CDR2 FNYEAQ. CDR3 protein: CASSLGTGSHEQFF. Here the CDR3 DNA reads TGTGCCAGCAGCTTAGGTACAGGGTCCCATGAGCAGTTCTTC.

The V and J genes are TRBV7-2 and TRBJ2-7, with 8 bases identical to TRBD1. Germline values: CDR1 SGHTA, CDR2 FQGNSA. J lost 7 bases, V lost 3 bases, and 5 bases had no gene match. The CDR3 has 13 residues. The CDR3: CASSLDRAREQYF. In DNA, the CDR3 is TGTGCCAGCAGCTTGGACAGGGCGCGGGAGCAGTACTTC.

This clone appeared a single time. The rearrangement joins TRBV23-1 to TRBJ2-2, with 9 nucleotides matching TRBD2. TRBV23-1 qualifies as an ORF whose function is uncertain. J lost 6 bases, V lost 4 bases, and 12 bases had no gene match. This CDR3 is 17 amino acids long. The CDR3 DNA reads as TGCGCCAGCAGTCCCCGATTCGGGCGGGAGGGCCCCGGGGAGCTGTTTTTT. Translating gives CASSPRFGREGPGELFF.

The J gene is TRBJ2-2, the V gene TRBV6-5; tentative D call: TRBD2 (6 bases). Germline V lookup: CDR1 MNHEY, CDR2 SVGAGI. Trimming pared 6 bases from V and 2 bases from J, leaving 13 bases between. The CDR3 is 15 amino acids. CDR3 in amino acids: CASSYGLLNTGELFF. Here the CDR3 DNA reads TGTGCCAGCAGCTACGGACTATTAAACACCGGGGAGCTGTTTTTT.